The rows below give T cell receptor beta chains drawn from one sample of a study of T-cell reconstitution after alpha-beta-depleted transplantation in children. One entry per CDR3 protein results from TCRdb running MiXCR on the PCR reads. The table shows roughly 250,000 distinct CDR3 sequences, with less than 9% occurring only once. Sequenced here: PBMCs, mostly from graft donor cells, sampled 180 days after TCRalphabeta/CD19-depleted stem cell transplant. All receptors come from a male patient younger than 18 who had a stem cell transplant for acute lymphoblastic leukemia, so the T cells may come from the graft donor. CDR3s include the opening cysteine and the closing phenylalanine or tryptophan.

TRBJ2-1,TRBV5-1,CASSLDLSDYNEQFF
TRBJ2-3,TRBV10-3,CAISEPITDTQYF
TRBJ2-2,TRBV10-3,CAIRPGQGLAGDSTGELFF
TRBJ2-7,TRBV7-9,CASSRTGTELYEQYF
TRBJ2-2,TRBV24-1,CATRDFTGELFF
TRBJ2-7,TRBV21-1,CASSAGHRGKSYEQYF
TRBJ2-2,TRBV19,CASSIRSGSGELFF
TRBJ1-2,TRBV4-1,CASSQEGRAFYGYTF
TRBJ2-3,TRBV7-9,CASSPGGSADTQYF
TRBJ2-7,TRBV29-1,CSVAGTGNEQYF
TRBJ2-7,TRBV7-9,CASSFRDMGYEQYF
TRBJ2-1,TRBV19,CASSYGEANEQFF
TRBJ2-7,TRBV5-5,CASSLSDIKEEQYF
TRBJ2-1,TRBV20-1,CSARNAYGFYEQFF
TRBJ2-2,TRBV20-1,CSARGSPNTGELFF
TRBJ1-4,TRBV4-3,CASSGTGVFHEKLFF
TRBJ2-7,TRBV11-2,CASSRTSRLYEQYF
TRBJ2-5,TRBV29-1,CSVSGLAGGQETQYF
TRBJ2-7,TRBV5-1,CASKGDTASYEQYF
TRBJ1-1,TRBV28,CASSFGWTNTEAFF
TRBJ2-4,TRBV9,CASSPWTGGGKNIQYF
TRBJ1-6,TRBV28,CASKTSGGNNSPLHF
TRBJ1-5,TRBV19,CASSISAQRDQPQHF
TRBJ2-3,TRBV28,CASSPEPGTDTQYF
TRBJ2-1,TRBV7-6,CASSSGLAASNEQFF
TRBJ2-1,TRBV20-1,CSARVLAGVRVQFF
TRBJ1-2,TRBV28,CASSPSQGNYGYTF
TRBJ2-3,TRBV18,CASSLDGGAADTQYF
TRBJ2-1,TRBV6-2/TRBV6-3,CASSYSTPLIGEQFF